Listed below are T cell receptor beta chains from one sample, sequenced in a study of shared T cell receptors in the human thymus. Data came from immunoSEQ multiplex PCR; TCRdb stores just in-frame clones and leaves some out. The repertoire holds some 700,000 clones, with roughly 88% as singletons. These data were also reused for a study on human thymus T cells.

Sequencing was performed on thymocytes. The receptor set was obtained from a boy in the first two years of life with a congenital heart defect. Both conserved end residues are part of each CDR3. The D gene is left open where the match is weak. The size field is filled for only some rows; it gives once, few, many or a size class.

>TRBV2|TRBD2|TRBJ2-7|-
TGTGCCAGCAGTGAAAAGCGGGAGGGCTACGAGCAGTACTTC
CASSEKREGYEQYF
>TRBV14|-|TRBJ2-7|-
TGTGCCAGCAGCCAAGTTCAGTCCGCCTACGAGCAGTACTTC
CASSQVQSAYEQYF
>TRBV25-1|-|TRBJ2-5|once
TGTGCCAGCAGTGAATGGCAAAGACAAGAGACCCAGTACTTC
CASSEWQRQETQYF
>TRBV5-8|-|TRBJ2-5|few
TGTGCCAGCAGCTCCACCTTCGGGGGATGGGACGGCAGGGGGGAGACCCAGTACTTC
CASSSTFGGWDGRGETQYF
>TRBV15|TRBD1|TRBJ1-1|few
TGTGCCACCAGCACCTTATCGGACAGGGAATGGACTGAAGCTTTCTTT
CATSTLSDREWTEAFF
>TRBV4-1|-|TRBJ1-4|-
TGCGCCAGCAGCCTCCCGAGTCCCCGTGAAAAACTGTTTTTT
CASSLPSPREKLFF
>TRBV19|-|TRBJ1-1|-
TGTGCCAGTAGTATGGCAGGGTGGGTTGAAGCTTTCTTT
CASSMAGWVEAFF
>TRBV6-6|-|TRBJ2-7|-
TGTGCCAGCAGTTCGGGAGCGGGCCCTAAGTCCTACGAGCAGTACTTC
CASSSGAGPKSYEQYF
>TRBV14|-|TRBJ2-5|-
TGTGCCAGCAGCCGGGCCTCGGACTTCCAAGAGACCCAGTACTTC
CASSRASDFQETQYF
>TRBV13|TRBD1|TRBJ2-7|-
TGTGCCAGCAGCCTGAGGACAGGGACCTCCTACGAGCAGTACTTC
CASSLRTGTSYEQYF
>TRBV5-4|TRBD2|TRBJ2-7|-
TGTGCCAGCAGCCAACTACCGGGACTAGGGGGCTACGAGCAGTACTTC
CASSQLPGLGGYEQYF
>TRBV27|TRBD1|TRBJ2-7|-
TGTGCCAGGACCGGGACAGGGTGGTGGGAGCAGTACTTC
CARTGTGWWEQYF
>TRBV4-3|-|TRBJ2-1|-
TGCGCCAGCAGCCAAGAGGAGGTGAGGGGGACACCTTACAATGAGCAGTTCTTC
CASSQEEVRGTPYNEQFF
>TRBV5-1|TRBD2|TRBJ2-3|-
TGCGCCAGCAGCCCCCTGACTAGCGGTCCGCCGAAAGATACGCAGTATTTT
CASSPLTSGPPKDTQYF
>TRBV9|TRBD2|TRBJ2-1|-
TGTGCCAGCAGCGTAGACCTAGCGGGAGGGCCTGGTGAGCAGTTCTTC
CASSVDLAGGPGEQFF
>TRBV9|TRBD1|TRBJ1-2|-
TGTGCCAGCAGCGTGGACAGGGATGAGGGCGTGCGGACCTTC
CASSVDRDEGVRTF
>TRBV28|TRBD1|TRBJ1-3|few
TGTGCCAGCAGTCTGACCAGGGGGTTAGGAAACACCATATATTTT
CASSLTRGLGNTIYF
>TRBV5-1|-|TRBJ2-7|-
TGCGCCAGCAGCTCGGGATACAGGGCACCCTACGAGCAGTACTTC
CASSSGYRAPYEQYF
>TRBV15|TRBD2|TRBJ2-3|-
TGTGCCACCAGCAGAGGATGGGCGGGAGGGCACCTTGACGTCGATACGCAGTATTTT
CATSRGWAGGHLDVDTQYF